Below, one TCR beta chain is given with its context. The antigen is unknown. Using its own MiXCR run on the RACE reads, TCRdb lists one record per CDR3 protein. The profile shows a few hundred thousand distinct CDR3 sequences, around 6% of them singletons. The source of the sample is a study of human T cells and chemical hapten exposure. General study results and limits: It was expanded TCRs that formed significantly more large CDR3 similarity clusters than controls did. TCRs exceeding 1 in 1000 frequency stayed unchanged with DPC sensitization. Patch test score was positively correlated with the counts of TCRs that had expanded at PT1.

Time point given: patch test 2, 6 weeks after DPC sensitization. Sample treatment: therapeutic diphenylcyclopropenone sensitization with weekly scalp DPC. Blood draws preceded each patch test application. The specimen comprised whole blood, sampled in connection with sensitization to the hapten diphenylcyclopropenone (DPC). The receptor comes from a woman between 18 and 30 years old with alopecia areata. Some clones in this sample may be carry-over from other donors' samples.

This chain's CDR3 is CASSLTGTGVIRAGEAFF. For the CDR3, the DNA is TGTGCCAGCAGCTTAACCGGGACAGGGGTAATAAGGGCTGGTGAAGCTTTCTTT. The chain recombines TRBV7-2 with TRBJ1-1; 10 bases are a match to TRBD1. This CDR3 contains 18 residues. The V gene's germline CDR1 is SGHTA and CDR2 FQGNSA. Losses at the gene ends were 2 bases for V and 7 bases for J; bases not matched to a gene: 16.